A single sample is the source of the 26 T cell receptor beta chains below, sequenced in a study of control samples from healthy donors and cancer patients. The repertoire was sequenced with immunoSEQ multiplex PCR; TCRdb's copy has only in-frame clones and lacks some. Counted here are about 160,000 clones, roughly 90% occurring once; the ten biggest clones make up approximately 12%. The sample was blood. The receptor set was obtained from a young man in good health.

The chain recombines TRBV28 with TRBJ1-1; D is unclear. This CDR3 spans 14 amino acids. Germline loops: CDR1 MDHEN, CDR2 SYDVKM. V was clipped by 5 bases and J by 3 bases, with 13 bases between them. The CDR3 is CASSRGIRYTEAFF. In DNA form, the CDR3 reads TGTGCCAGCAGTCGGGGAATCCGGTACACTGAAGCTTTCTTT.

The V call is TRBV27, the J call TRBJ2-7; D may be TRBD1 or TRBD2 (6 bases each). The CDR3 length is 16 residues. Deletions cut 5 bases from V and 4 bases from J, with 21 bases between. Germline values: CDR1 MNHEY, CDR2 SMNVEV (reference sequence). For the CDR3, the DNA is TGTGCCAGCAGTAGACGGGGGCCTAACACCTTATACGAGCAGTACTTC. This translates into CASSRRGPNTLYEQYF.

J is TRBJ2-1 and V is TRBV30, with unresolved D. Trimming took 3 bases from V and 4 from J, leaving 16 bases between them. The CDR3 runs to 15 residues. CDR1 is GTSNPN and CDR2 is SVGIG in the germline V gene (reference sequence). DNA for the CDR3: TGTGCCTGGAGCGCGCGACCCCCGCCTTACAATGAGCAGTTCTTC. This sequence encodes CAWSARPPPYNEQFF.

The chain carries TRBV5-4 and TRBJ1-1; D may be TRBD1 (5 bases). Trimming removed 2 bases at V and 5 bases at J, with 22 bases between. The CDR3 spans 17 residues. Germline V gene sequence: CDR1 SGHNT, CDR2 YYREEE (reference sequence). The CDR3 is CASSFPDGRGGKTEAFF. As DNA, the CDR3 is TGTGCCAGCAGCTTCCCGGACGGGAGGGGTGGGAAAACTGAAGCTTTCTTT.

The chain is built from TRBV6-5 and TRBJ2-7; D is unclear. Trimming cost V 6 bases and J 1 base, with 13 bases left between them. The CDR3 length is 14 residues. Germline V CDR1 and CDR2: MNHEY, SVGAGI. CDR3 in amino acids: CASRLYAASYEQYF. CDR3 DNA: TGTGCCAGCAGGTTATACGCTGCATCCTACGAGCAGTACTTC.

V gene TRBV5-5 combines with J gene TRBJ1-2; D not resolved. Per the germline V gene, CDR1 is SGHKS and CDR2 is YYEKEE (reference sequence). CDR3 length: 14 amino acids. V was cut by 2 bases and J by 6 bases, with 14 bases left in between. The CDR3 region has the DNA TGTGCCAGCAGCTTAATAGAACCTACTGATGGCTACACCTTC. Amino acids: CASSLIEPTDGYTF.

The chain combines TRBV6-6 with TRBJ2-7; TRBD2 matches at 8 bases. Germline loops: CDR1 MNHNY, CDR2 SVGAGI (reference sequence). This CDR3 has 13 residues. Trimming removed 9 bases from V and 2 bases from J; junction bases left unmatched: 6. The CDR3 bases are TGTGCCAGTACCCAAGCGGGAGCCTACGAGCAGTACTTC. Amino acid sequence: CASTQAGAYEQYF.

The chain is built from TRBV27 and TRBJ2-5, with D possibly TRBD1 on 5 matching bases. CDR3 length: 13 residues. CDR1 is MNHEY and CDR2 is SMNVEV in the germline V gene (reference sequence). The ends were cut back, 5 bases at V and 5 bases at J, with 12 bases in the middle. CDR3 in amino acids: CASSKDSRETQYF. Here the CDR3 DNA reads TGTGCCAGCAGTAAAGACAGTAGGGAGACCCAGTACTTC.

The chain is built from TRBV27 and TRBJ2-7, with 7 bases matching TRBD1. The CDR3 is 13 residues long. Losses at the gene ends were 2 bases for V and 2 bases for J; bases not matched to a gene: 0. The V gene's germline CDR1 is MNHEY and CDR2 SMNVEV (reference sequence). The CDR3 nucleotides read TGTGCCAGCAGTTTAGGGACAGCCTACGAGCAGTACTTC. It encodes CASSLGTAYEQYF.

This chain connects TRBV5-1 to TRBJ1-1, with TRBD1 identical over 8 bases. CDR1 is SGHRS and CDR2 is YFSETQ in the germline V gene. The CDR3 loop spans 15 amino acids. The V segment lost 4 bases and the J segment 4 bases; nucleotides outside the gene matches: 9. The CDR3 region is CASSLTDRGPTEAFF. The CDR3 DNA follows: TGCGCCAGCAGCCTAACCGACAGGGGACCCACTGAAGCTTTCTTT.

This clone turned up a few times. The chain uses TRBV28 and TRBJ1-5, with D possibly TRBD1 on 5 matching bases. The germline gives CDR1 MDHEN, CDR2 SYDVKM. The CDR3 has 14 amino acids. The V and J ends lost 3 bases and 9 bases respectively, with 15 bases between them. CDR3 bases: TGTGCCAGCAGTTTGGAGGCAGGGTGGGCGCCCCAGCATTTT. This codes for CASSLEAGWAPQHF. The complete variable domain, with remaining parts taken from reference TRBV28 and TRBJ1-5, reads DVKVTQSSRYLVKRTGEKVFLECVQDMDHENMFWYRQDPGLGLRLIYFSYDVKMKEKGDIPEGYSVSREKKERFSLILESASTNQTSMYLCASSLEAGWAPQHFGDGTRLSIL.

The chain has TRBV15 and TRBJ2-5; 8 bases line up with TRBD2. Germline trimming cut 0 bases from V and 2 bases from J; bases unmatched to any gene: 8. CDR1 LNHNV and CDR2 YYDKDF come from the germline V gene (reference sequence). This CDR3 comprises 17 residues. The chain's CDR3 is CATSRDYLAGGQETQYF. CDR3 DNA sequence: TGTGCCACCAGCAGAGATTACCTAGCGGGCGGTCAAGAGACCCAGTACTTC.

This chain uses TRBV5-6 with TRBJ1-2; no reliable D call. Looked up from germline, CDR1 is SGHDT and CDR2 is YYEEEE. The V gene lost 4 bases and the J gene lost 0 bases, with 13 bases spanning the gap. The CDR3 contains 15 residues. The CDR3 protein is CASSRRRNSNYGYTF. As DNA, the CDR3 is TGTGCCAGCAGCCGCCGGAGGAACTCTAACTATGGCTACACCTTC.

V gene TRBV5-6 combines with J gene TRBJ1-4; no clear D. Trimming removed 0 bases at V and 12 bases at J, with 12 bases between. The germline V gene has CDR1 SGHDT and CDR2 YYEEEE. The CDR3 sequence is 13 residues long. The chain's CDR3 is CASSLEGARQLFF. The CDR3 DNA sequence: TGTGCCAGCAGCTTGGAGGGTGCCCGGCAACTGTTTTTT.

This clone was counted a few times. This chain joins TRBV7-9 and TRBJ1-5; D is uncertain. The CDR3 is 13 amino acids. Per the germline V gene, CDR1 is SEHNR and CDR2 is FQNEAQ (reference sequence). The V end lost 1 base, the J end lost 6 bases, and 7 bases lay between the germline ends. The CDR3 reads CASSLETSQPQHF. CDR3 DNA sequence: TGTGCCAGCAGCTTAGAAACGTCTCAGCCCCAGCATTTT.

This chain uses TRBV19 with TRBJ1-2, with 9 bases matching TRBD1. Germline V lookup: CDR1 LNHDA, CDR2 SQIVND (reference sequence). The CDR3 contains 14 residues. V was clipped by 6 bases and J by 4 bases; unmatched bases: 6. CDR3 bases: TGTGCCAGTAGGGCGGACAGGGGAAGCTATGGCTACACCTTC. It encodes CASRADRGSYGYTF.

The rearrangement uses TRBV3-1 (or the pseudogene TRBV3-2) and TRBJ2-5; 7 bases fit TRBD2. Germline CDR1 and CDR2: LGHDT and YNNKEL (reference sequence). The CDR3 extends over 15 amino acids. Losses at the gene ends were 1 base for V and 1 base for J; bases not matched to a gene: 3. This chain's CDR3 is CASSQGAGPQETQYF. CDR3 in DNA: TGTGCCAGCAGCCAAGGAGCGGGACCCCAAGAGACCCAGTACTTC.

This clone was seen a single time. The chain employs TRBV27 and TRBJ1-3; D remains ambiguous. The CDR3 extends over 14 amino acids. Germline loops: CDR1 MNHEY, CDR2 SMNVEV (reference sequence). V was clipped by 5 bases and J by 0 bases, with 8 bases between them. The CDR3 nucleotides read TGTGCCAGCAGTGTGGATGTCTCTGGAAACACCATATATTTT. Translation gives CASSVDVSGNTIYF.

This sequence joins TRBV4-2 and TRBJ2-1, with 9 bases that match TRBD2. With 5 bases clipped from V and 0 bases from J, the junction kept 2 bases outside the gene matches. The CDR3 has 15 amino acids. CDR1 and CDR2 from the germline V gene are LGHNA and YNFKEQ. CDR3 DNA sequence: TGTGCCAGCAGCTTAGCGGGGGACTCCTACAATGAGCAGTTCTTC. Its protein is CASSLAGDSYNEQFF.

The chain recombines TRBV11-3 with TRBJ2-1, with 13 bases identical to TRBD2. V lost 4 bases and J lost 8; bases outside the gene matches: 5. This CDR3 has 15 residues. Germline values: CDR1 SGHNT, CDR2 YENEEA. The CDR3 loop is CASSSTSGRGDEQFF. The CDR3 nucleotides are TGTGCCAGCAGCTCAACTAGCGGGAGGGGTGATGAGCAGTTCTTC.

This chain connects TRBV11-2 to TRBJ1-1; no clear D. Per the germline V gene, CDR1 is SGHAT and CDR2 is FQNNGV. The CDR3 is 12 amino acids. Trimming pared 1 base from V and 11 bases from J, leaving 11 bases between. The CDR3 DNA reads TGTGCCAGCAGCTTAGGGGGTCTGGATGCTTTCTTT. This gives the protein CASSLGGLDAFF.

The CDR3 nucleotides are TGTGCCAGCAGTTACAGGCGCGGGTCCTACGAGCAGTACTTC. Translated: CASSYRRGSYEQYF. The rearrangement uses TRBV6-5 and TRBJ2-7; weak D call: TRBD2 (5 bases). The CDR3 is 14 residues long. CDR1 and CDR2 (germline): MNHEY, SVGAGI. Trimming removed 2 bases at V and 1 base at J, with 9 bases between.

The chain employs TRBV29-1 and TRBJ2-2, with unresolved D. Trimming removed 5 bases at V and 1 base at J, with 5 bases between. There are 12 residues in the CDR3. Per germline, CDR1 SQVTM and CDR2 ANQGSEA. This chain's CDR3 is CSVKQNTGELFF. The DNA for the CDR3 is TGCAGCGTTAAACAGAACACCGGGGAGCTGTTTTTT.

The sample holds one count of this clone. Written as DNA, the CDR3 is TGTGCCAGCAGCTTAGAACGGGGCACCGGGGAGCTGTTTTTT. This encodes CASSLERGTGELFF. The gene calls are TRBV7-2 and TRBJ2-2, with D perhaps matching TRBD2 (5 bases). Germline CDR1 reads SGHTA; CDR2 reads FQGNSA. V was clipped by 1 base and J by 4 bases, with 7 bases between them. The CDR3 totals 14 residues.

The rearrangement uses TRBV14 and TRBJ2-7; D might be TRBD1 (6 bases). V was pared by 5 bases and J by 9 bases, with 14 bases between. The CDR3 extends over 12 amino acids. CDR1 is SGHDN, CDR2 FVKESK, per germline. CDR3 region: CASSIQGSRQYF. The DNA of the CDR3 is TGTGCCAGCAGCATACAGGGTTCACGGCAGTACTTC.

V and J are TRBV7-8 and TRBJ1-1; a possible D gene is TRBD1 (6 bases). Germline CDR1 is SGHVS and CDR2 is FQNEAQ. There are 14 residues in the CDR3. Trimming removed 3 bases at V and 6 bases at J, with 14 bases between. The CDR3 bases are TGTGCCAGCAGCTTTAGGGGGGCTTCCTCTGAAGCTTTCTTT. The encoded protein is CASSFRGASSEAFF.